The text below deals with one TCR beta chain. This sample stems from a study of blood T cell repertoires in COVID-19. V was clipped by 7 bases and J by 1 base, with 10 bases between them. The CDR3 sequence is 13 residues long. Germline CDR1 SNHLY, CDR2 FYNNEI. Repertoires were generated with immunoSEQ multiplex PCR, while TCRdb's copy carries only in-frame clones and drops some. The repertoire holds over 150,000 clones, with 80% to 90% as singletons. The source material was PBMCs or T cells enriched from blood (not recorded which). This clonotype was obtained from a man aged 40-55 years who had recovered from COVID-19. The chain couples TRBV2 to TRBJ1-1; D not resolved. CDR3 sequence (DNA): TGTGCCAGCACCGAGGAGGGGAACACTGAAGCTTTCTTT. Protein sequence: CASTEEGNTEAFF. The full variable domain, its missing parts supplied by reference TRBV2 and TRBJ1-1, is EPEVTQTPSHQVTQMGQEVILRCVPISNHLYFYWYRQILGQKVEFLVSFYNNEISEKSEIFDDQFSVERPDGSNFTLKIRSTKLEDSAMYFCASTEEGNTEAFFGQGTRLTVV.